Described below is a single T cell receptor (beta chain) sequence and its context. Its antigen remains unidentified. V was shortened by 0 bases and J by 10 bases, with 13 bases between the two germline ends. The CDR3 length is 13 residues. From germline, CDR1 is MGHRA and CDR2 YSYEKL. Following RNA extraction, reverse transcription yielded cDNA that acted as the sequencing template. Clones were sequenced by immunoSEQ multiplex PCR, and TCRdb holds only the in-frame ones, with some missing. The sample shows about 74,000 clones, 29% of them seen only once. This sample stems from a study of CD8+ T cells in alopecia areata. Study outcomes and limitations: Tofacitinib delivered significant drops in scalp clonality and in expanded CD8+ clones among the top 100. Persistence during tofacitinib was seen for many expanded lesional clones in scalp and blood. Tissue-resident alphabeta T cells belonging to normal skin likewise get sequenced within scalp specimens.

Treatment defined: oral pan-JAK inhibitor, 5-10 mg twice daily. The material was CD8+ T cells sorted from blood, obtained at week 4, from a patient treated with tofacitinib. The clonotype comes from a human donor with alopecia areata. The chain uses TRBV4-1 and TRBJ2-7; D call uncertain. The CDR3 region has the DNA TGCGCCAGCAGCCAAGAAGGGTCCGGCTTACAGTACTTC. As protein: CASSQEGSGLQYF.